This T cell receptor (beta chain) emerged from a study of tumor-infiltrating lymphocytes in primary liver carcinoma. Findings of the study overall: The study found tumor-adjacent and tumor-blood pairs overlapped less than tumor region pairs. Compared with blood, tumor repertoires held significantly more in their top 250 clones.

This clonotype occurred many times. Its antigen is unidentified. From unsorted bulk tissue weighing about 20-33 mg, DNA and RNA were co-extracted. HBV chronically infected the treatment-naive patients. Each of the tumor samples contained in excess of 85% viable tumor cells. TCR beta cDNA was prepared out of around 460 ng total RNA by means of a constant-region primer. Employing slightly modified ARM-PCR, three nested multiplex PCR rounds were run, and these gave rise to the TCR beta libraries. The first two PCR rounds, roughly 9 cycles each, used TRBV1-TRBV30 forward primers and a C-beta reverse primer. TCRdb re-called the multiplex PCR reads through MiXCR, storing one row per CDR3 protein. The sample consists of around 80,000 distinct CDR3 sequences, around 70% of them appearing once. Germline assignment: CDR1 SQVTM and CDR2 ANQGSEA. Trimming cost V 0 bases and J 1 base; bases outside gene matches: 5. The CDR3 is 16 residues long.

The chain is built from TRBV29-1 and TRBJ2-2; 7 nucleotides match TRBD2. This receptor was taken from a man aged 40-49 years with primary liver carcinoma and hepatitis B virus infection. The material sequenced was liver tumor tissue from sampling region 1. Subset specified: tumor region T1, superior pole. The CDR3 reads CSVEEGGRENTGELFF. The CDR3 DNA reads as TGCAGCGTTGAAGAAGGTGGGAGGGAGAACACCGGGGAGCTGTTTTTT.